The clone carrying this TCR beta chain showed up many times. Its target is not known. This record belongs to a study of human T cells and chemical hapten exposure. General study results and limits: Following DPC sensitization, TCRs present above 1 in 1000 frequency showed no change. Expanded TCRs formed significantly more large CDR3 similarity clusters than controls.

One entry per CDR3 protein, called by TCRdb with MiXCR from the RACE reads. The data hold under 65,000 distinct CDR3 sequences, with roughly a tenth observed a single time. Time point in this sample: pre-sensitization, week 0. The treatment denotes: therapeutic diphenylcyclopropenone sensitization with weekly scalp DPC. The sequence derives from a woman aged 40 to 50 with alopecia areata. Some clones in this sample may be carry-over from other donors' samples. This specimen was whole blood, taken in connection with sensitization to the hapten diphenylcyclopropenone (DPC).

In nucleotides, the CDR3 is TGCGCCAGCAGCCAAGTGGAGGCAGGGGCTGAAGCTTTCTTT. As protein: CASSQVEAGAEAFF. The chain uses TRBV4-3 and TRBJ1-1; perhaps TRBD1 as D (6 bases). The length of the CDR3 is 14 residues. V shed 1 base and J shed 6 bases, with 12 bases lying between them. Germline V gene lookup returns CDR1 LGHNA and CDR2 YSLEER.